Below, 14 T cell receptor beta chains from the same sample are listed, as sequenced in a study of blood T cells in healthy people across ages. A sample-barcoded 5' primer and a J-beta primer mix were used in a second PCR of about 7 to 12 cycles. TCRdb itself ran the 5' RACE reads through MiXCR, one entry per CDR3 protein. The profile shows fewer than 2 million distinct CDR3 sequences, approximately 39% of them singletons. Sequences were obtained from blood. The receptors derive from a human donor in good health.

The V gene is TRBV5-5, the J gene TRBJ2-1, with D possibly TRBD1 on 6 matching bases. V lost 1 base and J 5 bases, leaving 16 bases between the germline ends. The germline CDR1 and CDR2 sequences are SGHKS and YYEKEE (reference sequence). The length of the CDR3 is 16 residues. CDR3 in amino acids: CASSLIGGFLHNEQFF. The CDR3 bases are TGTGCCAGCAGCTTGATAGGGGGTTTTCTCCACAATGAGCAGTTCTTC.

With respect to this clonotype: Mismatch with germline at one junction end may stem from a read error. The chain recombines TRBV5-1 with TRBJ2-1; a possible D gene is TRBD1 (5 bases). Germline V CDR1 and CDR2: SGHRS, YFSETQ. The CDR3 is 15 amino acids. The CDR3 is CTSSPRQRDYNEQFF. The CDR3 DNA is TGCACCAGCAGCCCGCGACAGCGAGACTACAATGAGCAGTTCTTC.

The chain carries TRBV9 and TRBJ2-1, with D unresolved. The germline V gene encodes CDR1 SGDLS and CDR2 YYNGEE. The CDR3 runs to 13 residues. The V and J ends lost 3 bases and 5 bases respectively, with 9 bases between them. CDR3 loop: CASSGGFDNEQFF. The CDR3 coding sequence is TGTGCCAGCAGCGGGGGTTTCGACAATGAGCAGTTCTTC.

This sequence joins TRBV11-3 and TRBJ2-5; D remains ambiguous. The V gene lost 3 bases and the J gene lost 0 bases, with 11 bases spanning the gap. The germline V gene encodes CDR1 SGHNT and CDR2 YENEEA. The CDR3 sequence is 15 residues long. The CDR3 spells CASSFSRGYQETQYF. The CDR3 region has the DNA TGTGCCAGCAGCTTCAGTCGAGGTTACCAAGAGACCCAGTACTTC.

The V call is TRBV4-3, the J call TRBJ2-1; 7 bases agree with TRBD1. With V trimmed by 1 base and J by 3 bases, 15 bases remained unmatched. In germline, CDR1 is LGHNA, CDR2 YSLEER. The CDR3 spans 19 residues. The chain's CDR3 is CASSQVEQGPESYYNEQFF. CDR3 nucleotide sequence: TGCGCCAGCAGCCAAGTGGAACAGGGGCCGGAATCGTACTACAATGAGCAGTTCTTC.

The V and J genes are TRBV29-1 and TRBJ1-1, with TRBD1 identical over 8 bases. CDR3 length equals 14 residues. Germline V lookup: CDR1 SQVTM, CDR2 ANQGSEA. V lost 4 bases to trimming and J lost 2 bases; unmatched junction nucleotides: 6. CDR3 nucleotides: TGCAGCGTTGGAGAGACAGGGGTTAACACTGAAGCTTTCTTT. Protein: CSVGETGVNTEAFF. The full variable domain, completed using reference TRBV29-1 and TRBJ1-1, is SAVISQKPSRDICQRGTSLTIQCQVDSQVTMMFWYRQQPGQSLTLIATANQGSEATYESGFVIDKFPISRPNLTFSTLTVSNMSPEDSSIYLCSVGETGVNTEAFFGQGTRLTVV.

The V call is TRBV10-3, the J call TRBJ1-2, with TRBD1 as a possible D gene (6 bases). The CDR3 is 13 amino acids. V was trimmed by 6 bases and J by 6 bases, leaving 14 bases between them. CDR1 and CDR2 (germline): ENHRY, SYGVKD. The CDR3 loop reads CAIREQGYDGYTF. In DNA form, the CDR3 reads TGTGCCATCAGGGAACAGGGATATGATGGCTACACCTTC.

This clonotype has more than one count but fewer than ten. The chain has TRBV28 and TRBJ1-2, with 9 bases aligning to TRBD1. The CDR3 loop spans 18 amino acids. V was pared by 2 bases and J by 3 bases, with 13 bases of the junction left unmatched. CDR1 is MDHEN, CDR2 SYDVKM, per germline. The CDR3 DNA sequence: TGTGCCAGCAGTTTAGACGACTCCCTAGGACAGGGGTACTATGGCTACACCTTC. It is translated as CASSLDDSLGQGYYGYTF.

This clonotype showed up just a few times. At one end, the junction sequence differs from germline, possibly due to a read error. The V call is TRBV6-2 or TRBV6-3, the J call TRBJ2-1; D may correspond to TRBD1 or TRBD2 (6 bases each). The length of the CDR3 is 17 residues. Germline values: CDR1 MNHEY, CDR2 SVGEGT. The CDR3 DNA reads TGTGCCGGCAGTTACTCAGAGGGGGGAAGCTCCTACAATGAGCAGTTCTTC. Encoded protein: CAGSYSEGGSSYNEQFF.

This chain links TRBV7-2 with TRBJ2-2; no clear D. The CDR3 is made up of 11 amino acids. The V gene's germline CDR1 is SGHTA and CDR2 FQGNSA. The V gene lost 5 bases and the J gene lost 7 bases, with 5 bases spanning the gap. The CDR3 is CASSPYGELFF. CDR3 in DNA: TGTGCCAGCAGCCCCTACGGGGAGCTGTTTTTT.

The count of this clonotype is one. This chain connects TRBV7-8 to TRBJ2-7; 9 nucleotides match TRBD1. Germline CDR1 and CDR2: SGHVS and FQNEAQ. V lost 2 bases to trimming and J lost 3 bases; unmatched junction nucleotides: 5. The CDR3 has 15 residues. CDR3 coding DNA: TGTGCCAGCAGCTTACGGCGGACAGGGGACTACGAGCAGTACTTC. Its protein product is CASSLRRTGDYEQYF.

Only a few counts were recorded for this clonotype. This chain joins TRBV4-1 and TRBJ2-5, with TRBD2 identical over 7 bases. This CDR3 is 15 amino acids long. After removal of 8 bases from V and 0 bases from J, the junction contained 9 bases not matched to a gene. Germline CDR1 reads MGHRA; CDR2 reads YSYEKL. CDR3 loop: CASLGLEGDQETQYF. The CDR3 DNA sequence: TGCGCCAGCCTTGGACTAGAAGGGGACCAAGAGACCCAGTACTTC.

The chain employs TRBV18 and TRBJ1-2; D uncertain. The CDR3 contains 15 residues. Deletions cut 3 bases from V and 0 bases from J, with 11 bases between. Germline V gene data show CDR1 as KGHSH and CDR2 as LQKENI. The CDR3 sequence: CASSPVTAANYGYTF. The CDR3 DNA sequence: TGTGCCAGCTCACCGGTAACGGCGGCTAACTATGGCTACACCTTC.

This chain links TRBV2 with TRBJ1-4; 7 bases agree with TRBD1. The junction had 3 bases not matched to a gene; V was cut back by 3 bases and J by 5 bases. Germline V gene data show CDR1 as SNHLY and CDR2 as FYNNEI. The CDR3 sequence is 14 residues long. Here the CDR3 reads CASSERDRNEKLFF. The CDR3 DNA reads as TGTGCCAGCAGTGAGAGGGACAGAAATGAAAAACTGTTTTTT.